One and the same sample provided the 19 T cell receptor beta chains below, sequenced in a study of regulatory T cells in long-lasting Graves disease. The time point: persistent/refractory GD, antithyroid drugs over 5 years with positive TRAb. Extracted RNA from PBMCs served as the source of the TCR library. Building the TCR beta libraries relied on iRepertoire HTBI primers, and CDR3 regions underwent Arm-PCR. TCRdb processed the multiplex PCR reads anew with MiXCR; each CDR3 protein has one entry. Seen here are hundreds of thousands of distinct CDR3 sequences, less than 25% observed once, and the top ten hold approximately 7.8%. The sequencing used peripheral blood mononuclear cells (PBMCs), collected when the disease was refractory, from a patient treated with antithyroid drugs. Receptors were obtained from a female donor with Graves disease.

This chain uses TRBV29-1 with TRBJ2-7; D ambiguous. Between the trimmed V and J ends, which lost 1 base and 2 bases, there was a span of 9 bases. Germline lookup yields CDR1 SQVTM and CDR2 ANQGSEA. This CDR3 comprises 13 residues. Here the CDR3 reads CSVEGSNTYEQYF. The CDR3 bases are TGCAGCGTTGAAGGCTCGAATACCTACGAGCAGTACTTC.

The V and J genes are TRBV5-1 and TRBJ2-5, with 7 bases identical to TRBD1. The V gene end was trimmed by 0 bases and the J gene end by 3 bases; junction bases not matched to a gene: 11. CDR3 length: 17 amino acids. The germline V gene encodes CDR1 SGHRS and CDR2 YFSETQ. This CDR3 reads CASSLEVGAGGKETQYF. The CDR3, as DNA: TGCGCCAGCAGCTTGGAAGTCGGGGCAGGGGGAAAAGAGACCCAGTACTTC. Together with reference TRBV5-1 and TRBJ2-5, the CDR3 gives the full variable domain: KAGVTQTPRYLIKTRGQQVTLSCSPISGHRSVSWYQQTPGQGLQFLFEYFSETQRNKGNFPGRFSGRQFSNSRSEMNVSTLELGDSALYLCASSLEVGAGGKETQYFGPGTRLLVL.

V gene TRBV5-5 combines with J gene TRBJ1-1, with no clear D. The CDR3 sequence is 16 residues long. Germline V gives CDR1 SGHKS, CDR2 YYEKEE (reference sequence). V shed 4 bases and J shed 0 bases, with 16 bases lying between them. DNA for the CDR3: TGTGCCAGCAGCCTACCAGGAGGAGGGATGAACACTGAAGCTTTCTTT. Translating it yields CASSLPGGGMNTEAFF.

The DNA of the CDR3 is TGTGCCAGCAGTGGAGAGGGCTGGGTGGCCTACGAGCAGTACTTC. The encoded protein is CASSGEGWVAYEQYF. The chain carries TRBV6-1 and TRBJ2-7; TRBD2 might be the D (5 bases). With 4 bases removed from V and 2 bases from J, the gap between germline ends came to 15 bases. CDR1 and CDR2 (germline): MNHNS, SASEGT. CDR3 length: 15 amino acids.

The rearrangement joins TRBV28 to TRBJ2-1, with D perhaps matching TRBD1 (6 bases). The germline V gene encodes CDR1 MDHEN and CDR2 SYDVKM. The CDR3 is 15 amino acids. V was pared by 10 bases and J by 10 bases, with 26 bases between. CDR3 protein: CATRSKLGGTREQFF. The CDR3 nucleotides read TGTGCCACCCGTAGCAAACTAGGGGGTACGCGAGAGCAGTTCTTC.

This chain connects TRBV18 to TRBJ1-5; no definite D call. This CDR3 is 14 amino acids long. Germline V lookup: CDR1 KGHSH, CDR2 LQKENI. V lost 2 bases and J lost 7, with 12 bases in between. The CDR3 protein is CASSPGAGLQPQHF. The CDR3 region has the DNA TGTGCCAGCTCACCAGGAGCGGGATTGCAGCCCCAGCATTTT.

The chain employs TRBV6-9 and TRBJ2-7, with 9 bases fitting TRBD2. CDR1 and CDR2 (germline): MNHGY, SVAAGI. J gave up 5 bases and V 3 bases, and 11 bases lay outside the gene matches. The length of the CDR3 is 16 residues. The CDR3 region has the DNA TGTGCCAGCAGTTACGGGACTAGCTTTCTCCCCGACGAGCAGTACTTC. Protein: CASSYGTSFLPDEQYF.

The table lists this clonotype with a few counts. A much larger clonotype is one base distant, so this may be a read error. The V and J genes are TRBV28 and TRBJ1-2; 11 bases line up with TRBD1. The CDR3 consists of 14 residues. V gave up 5 bases and J gave up 9 bases; unmatched junction bases: 8. Germline V lookup: CDR1 MDHEN, CDR2 SYDVKM. Here the CDR3 reads CASSGQGAGYSYTF. Written as DNA, the CDR3 is TGTGCCAGCAGTGGACAGGGGGCAGGGTATAGCTACACCTTC.

This clonotype was observed a few times. The chain links TRBV6-1 to TRBJ1-6; no reliable D call. CDR3 size: 15 residues. V gave up 5 bases and J gave up 5 bases, with 13 bases separating them. The V gene's germline CDR1 is MNHNS and CDR2 SASEGT. The CDR3 DNA reads TGTGCCAGCAGTACCGACGGCAGTGATAATTCACCCCTCCACTTT. This gives the protein CASSTDGSDNSPLHF.

J is TRBJ2-7 and V is TRBV6-1; D assignment may be TRBD1 or TRBD2 (5 bases each). Per germline, CDR1 MNHNS and CDR2 SASEGT. This CDR3 is 15 amino acids long. With 6 bases removed from V and 6 bases from J, the gap between germline ends came to 21 bases. In DNA, the CDR3 is TGTGCCAGCAGCCCCGCGCAGGGTAATGAGGGCGAGCAGTACTTC. Translation gives CASSPAQGNEGEQYF.

This clonotype was seen many times. V and J are TRBV11-1 and TRBJ2-5; 10 nucleotides match TRBD2. The CDR3 sequence is 16 residues long. V trimming: 5 bases; J trimming: 0 bases; junction bases outside the gene matches: 6. CDR1 and CDR2 from the germline V gene are SGHAT and FQDESV (reference sequence). The CDR3 DNA reads TGTGCCAGCAGCCTCGGACTAGCGGAATACCAAGAGACCCAGTACTTC. Its translation: CASSLGLAEYQETQYF.

To note about this clonotype: At one end the junction does not follow the germline gene, possibly because of a read error. The chain has TRBV11-1 and TRBJ2-7; tentatively, D is TRBD1 or TRBD2 (6 bases each). The CDR3 loop spans 14 amino acids. Germline CDR1 reads SGHAT; CDR2 reads FQDESV (reference sequence). CDR3: CASSQVGSGAEQYF. The DNA of the CDR3 is TGCGCCAGCAGCCAAGTGGGTTCGGGGGCAGAGCAGTACTTC.

In its sample, this clonotype was seen a few times. This rearrangement joins TRBV29-1 to TRBJ1-2; 8 nucleotides align to TRBD1. The CDR3 runs to 11 residues. Germline assignment: CDR1 SQVTM and CDR2 ANQGSEA. J lost 4 bases, V lost 7 bases, and 2 bases had no gene match. CDR3 region: CSATGVYGYTF. The CDR3 nucleotides are TGCAGCGCGACAGGGGTCTATGGCTACACCTTC.

This clonotype showed up many times. The rearrangement uses TRBV28 and TRBJ2-5; TRBD2 matches 13 bases. Trimming removed 3 bases from V and 5 bases from J; junction bases left unmatched: 15. Per the germline V gene, CDR1 is MDHEN and CDR2 is SYDVKM. This CDR3 spans 19 amino acids. The CDR3 DNA is TGTGCCAGCAGTTTGAGCTTCATCGGACTAGCGGGAGCCAGGGAGACCCAGTACTTC. It encodes CASSLSFIGLAGARETQYF.

This chain uses TRBV9 with TRBJ1-2, with a weak D call TRBD1 (5 bases). The germline CDR1 and CDR2 sequences are SGDLS and YYNGEE. This CDR3 is 16 amino acids long. V lost 0 bases to trimming and J lost 0 bases, with 12 bases between them. The CDR3 spells CASSVADRDSNYGYTF. CDR3 sequence (DNA): TGTGCCAGCAGCGTAGCTGACCGGGACTCTAACTATGGCTACACCTTC.

The J gene is TRBJ2-3, the V gene TRBV28; 14 bases map to TRBD2. Germline CDR1 reads MDHEN; CDR2 reads SYDVKM. The CDR3 has 18 residues. Unmatched junction bases numbered 7, after V lost 3 bases and J lost 2 bases. CDR3 DNA: TGTGCCAGCAGTTTCCTTCGACTAGCGGGAGGGCTCACAGATACGCAGTATTTT. This sequence encodes CASSFLRLAGGLTDTQYF.

A note on this clonotype: The junction departs from germline at one end; a sequencing error may be responsible. The chain employs TRBV6-4 and TRBJ1-1; D is possibly TRBD1 (5 bases). The CDR3 runs to 20 residues. Germline CDR1 reads MRHNA; CDR2 reads SNTAGT. In DNA, the CDR3 is TGTGCCAGCAGTTACTCACGGGGCGAGATCGAAGATCCAATGAACACTGAAGCTTTCTTT. Its translation is CASSYSRGEIEDPMNTEAFF.

This clonotype was seen repeatedly, ten times or more. The chain is built from TRBV6-1 and TRBJ1-1, with D uncertain. In germline, CDR1 is MNHNS, CDR2 SASEGT. Trimming removed 8 bases at V and 2 bases at J, with 12 bases between. The CDR3 length is 13 residues. The CDR3 bases are TGTGCCAGCGGCCGGTGGGCAAACACTGAAGCTTTCTTT. This codes for CASGRWANTEAFF.

This clonotype has at least ten counts. The rearrangement links TRBV2 to TRBJ2-7, with D possibly called TRBD1 or TRBD2 (5 bases each). The CDR3 sequence is 13 residues long. CDR1 is SNHLY and CDR2 is FYNNEI in the germline V gene. V lost 8 bases and J lost 4, with 15 bases in between. CDR3 region: CASLRDRTYEQYF. CDR3 bases: TGTGCCAGCCTCCGGGACCGCACATACGAGCAGTACTTC.